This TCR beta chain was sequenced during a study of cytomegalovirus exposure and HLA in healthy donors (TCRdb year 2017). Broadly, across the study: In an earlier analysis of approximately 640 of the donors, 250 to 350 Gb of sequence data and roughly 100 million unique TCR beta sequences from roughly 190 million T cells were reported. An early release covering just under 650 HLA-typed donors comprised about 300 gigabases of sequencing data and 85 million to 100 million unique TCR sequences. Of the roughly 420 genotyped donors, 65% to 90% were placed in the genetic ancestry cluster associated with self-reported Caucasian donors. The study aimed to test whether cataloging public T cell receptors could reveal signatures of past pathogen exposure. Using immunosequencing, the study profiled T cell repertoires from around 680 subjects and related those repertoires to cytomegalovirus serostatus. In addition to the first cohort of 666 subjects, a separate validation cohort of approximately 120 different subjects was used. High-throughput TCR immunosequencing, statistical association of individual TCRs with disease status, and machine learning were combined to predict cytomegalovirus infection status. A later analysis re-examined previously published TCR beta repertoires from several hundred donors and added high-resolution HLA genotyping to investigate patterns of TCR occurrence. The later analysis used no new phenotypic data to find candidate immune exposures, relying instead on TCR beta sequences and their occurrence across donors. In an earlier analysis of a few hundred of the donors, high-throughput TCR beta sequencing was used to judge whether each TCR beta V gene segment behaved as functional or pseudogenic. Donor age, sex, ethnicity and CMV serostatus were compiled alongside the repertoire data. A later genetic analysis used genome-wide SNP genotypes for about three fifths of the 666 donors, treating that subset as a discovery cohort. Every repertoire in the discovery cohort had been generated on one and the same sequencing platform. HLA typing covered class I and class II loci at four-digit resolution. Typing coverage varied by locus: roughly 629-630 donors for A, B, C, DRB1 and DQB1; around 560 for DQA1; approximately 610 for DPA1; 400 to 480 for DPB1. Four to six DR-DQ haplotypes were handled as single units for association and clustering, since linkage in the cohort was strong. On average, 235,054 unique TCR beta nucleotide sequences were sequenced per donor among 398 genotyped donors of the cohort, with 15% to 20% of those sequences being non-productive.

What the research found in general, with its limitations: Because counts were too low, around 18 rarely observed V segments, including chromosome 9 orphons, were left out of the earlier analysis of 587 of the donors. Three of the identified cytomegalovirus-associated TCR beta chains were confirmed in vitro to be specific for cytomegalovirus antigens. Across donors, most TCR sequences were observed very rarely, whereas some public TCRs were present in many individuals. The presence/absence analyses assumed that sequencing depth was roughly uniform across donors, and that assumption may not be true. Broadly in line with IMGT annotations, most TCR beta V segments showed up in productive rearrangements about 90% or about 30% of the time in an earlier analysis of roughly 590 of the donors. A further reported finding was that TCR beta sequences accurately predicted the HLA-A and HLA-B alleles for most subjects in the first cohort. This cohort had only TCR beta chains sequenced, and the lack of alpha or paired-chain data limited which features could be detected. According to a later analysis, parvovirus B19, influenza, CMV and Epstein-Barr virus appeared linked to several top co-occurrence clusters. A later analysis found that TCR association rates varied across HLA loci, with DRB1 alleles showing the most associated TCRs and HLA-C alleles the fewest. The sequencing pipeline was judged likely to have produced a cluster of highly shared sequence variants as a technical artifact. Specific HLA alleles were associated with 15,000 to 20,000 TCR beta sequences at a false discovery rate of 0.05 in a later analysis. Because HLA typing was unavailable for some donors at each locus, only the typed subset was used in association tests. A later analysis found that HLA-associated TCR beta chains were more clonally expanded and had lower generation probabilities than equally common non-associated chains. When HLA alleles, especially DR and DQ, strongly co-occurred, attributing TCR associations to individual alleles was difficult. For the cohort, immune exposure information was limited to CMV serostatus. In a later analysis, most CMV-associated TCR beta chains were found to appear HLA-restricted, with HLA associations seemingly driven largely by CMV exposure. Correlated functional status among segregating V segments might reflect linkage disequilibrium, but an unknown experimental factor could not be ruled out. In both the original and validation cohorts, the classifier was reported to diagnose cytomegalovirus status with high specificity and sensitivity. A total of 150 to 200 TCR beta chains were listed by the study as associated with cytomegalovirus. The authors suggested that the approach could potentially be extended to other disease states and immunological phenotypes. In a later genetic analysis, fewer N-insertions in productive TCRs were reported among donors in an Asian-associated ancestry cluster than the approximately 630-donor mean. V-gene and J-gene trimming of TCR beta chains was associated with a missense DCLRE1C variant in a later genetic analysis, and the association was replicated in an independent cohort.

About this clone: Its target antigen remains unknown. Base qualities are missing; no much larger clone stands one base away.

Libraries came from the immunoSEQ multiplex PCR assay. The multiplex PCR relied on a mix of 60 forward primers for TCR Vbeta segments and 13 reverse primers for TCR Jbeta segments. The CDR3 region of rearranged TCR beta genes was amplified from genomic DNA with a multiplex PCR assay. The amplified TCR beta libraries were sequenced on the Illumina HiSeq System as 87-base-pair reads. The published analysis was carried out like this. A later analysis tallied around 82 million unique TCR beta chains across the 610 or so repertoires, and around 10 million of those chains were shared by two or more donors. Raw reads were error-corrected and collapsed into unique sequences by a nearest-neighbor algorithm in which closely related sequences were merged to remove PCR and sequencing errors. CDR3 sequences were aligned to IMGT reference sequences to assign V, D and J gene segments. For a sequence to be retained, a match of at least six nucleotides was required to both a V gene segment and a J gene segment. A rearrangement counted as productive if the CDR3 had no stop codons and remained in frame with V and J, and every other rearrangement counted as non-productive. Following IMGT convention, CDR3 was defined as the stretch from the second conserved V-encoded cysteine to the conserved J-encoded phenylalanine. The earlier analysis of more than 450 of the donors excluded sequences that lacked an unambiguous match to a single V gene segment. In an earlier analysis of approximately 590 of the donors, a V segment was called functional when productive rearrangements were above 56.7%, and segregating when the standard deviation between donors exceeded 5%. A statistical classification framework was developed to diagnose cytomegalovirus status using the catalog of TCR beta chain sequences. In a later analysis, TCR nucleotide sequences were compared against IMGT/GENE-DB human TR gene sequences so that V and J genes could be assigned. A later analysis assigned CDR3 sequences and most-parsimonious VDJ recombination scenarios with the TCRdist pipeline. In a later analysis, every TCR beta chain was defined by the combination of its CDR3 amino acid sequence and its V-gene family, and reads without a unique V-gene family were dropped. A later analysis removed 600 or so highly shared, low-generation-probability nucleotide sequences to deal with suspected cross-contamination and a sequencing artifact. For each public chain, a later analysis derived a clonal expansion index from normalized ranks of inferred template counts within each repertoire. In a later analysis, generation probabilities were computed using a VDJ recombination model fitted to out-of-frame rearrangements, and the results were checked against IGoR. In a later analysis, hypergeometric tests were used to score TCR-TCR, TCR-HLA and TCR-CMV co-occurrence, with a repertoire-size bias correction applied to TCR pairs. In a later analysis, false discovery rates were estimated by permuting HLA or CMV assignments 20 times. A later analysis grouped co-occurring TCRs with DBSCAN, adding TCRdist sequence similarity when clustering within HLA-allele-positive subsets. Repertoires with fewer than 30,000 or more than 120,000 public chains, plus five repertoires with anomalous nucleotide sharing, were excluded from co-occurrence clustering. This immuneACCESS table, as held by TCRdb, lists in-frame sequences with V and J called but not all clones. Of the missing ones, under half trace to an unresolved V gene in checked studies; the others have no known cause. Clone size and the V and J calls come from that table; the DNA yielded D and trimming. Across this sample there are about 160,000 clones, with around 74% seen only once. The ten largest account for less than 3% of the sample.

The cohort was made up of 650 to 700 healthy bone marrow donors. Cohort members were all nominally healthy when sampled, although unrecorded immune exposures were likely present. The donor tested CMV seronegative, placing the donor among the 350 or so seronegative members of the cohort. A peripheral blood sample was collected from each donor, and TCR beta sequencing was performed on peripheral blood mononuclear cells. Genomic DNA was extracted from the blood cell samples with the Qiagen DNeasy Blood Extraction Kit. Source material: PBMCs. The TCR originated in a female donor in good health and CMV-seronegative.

For the CDR3, the sequence is CASSVRTGYGYTF. The DNA sequence is given as TGTGCCAGCAGTGTCCGGACAGGGTATGGCTACACCTTC. The receptor chain draws on TRBV6-6 and TRBJ1-2; TRBD1 lines up with 8 middle nucleotides. The CDR3 spans 13 residues, from the cysteine through the phenylalanine. Only CDR3 DNA is held: 39 bases, read in frame from base 1. For this chain, trimming is 5 bases at the V end and 5 bases at the J end, and the number of junction bases without a gene match is 4. In the germline V gene (reference sequence), CDR1 corresponds to MNHNY and CDR2 to SVGAGI.